The rows below give T cell receptor beta chains drawn from one sample of a study of CD8 T cells in Susac syndrome. Using its own MiXCR run on the immunoSEQ multiplex PCR reads, TCRdb lists one record per CDR3 protein. The data contain about 22,000 distinct CDR3 sequences, around 92% of them singletons. The sequencing sample was made of CD8+ T cells from PBMCs. These receptor sequences come from a human donor in good health. CDR3s include the opening cysteine and the closing phenylalanine or tryptophan. Each record gives: D gene, V gene, J gene, clone size, CDR3 length, CDR3 protein, CDR3 DNA. D genes are given only for firm matches. Expanded clones are given a class, and other clones once, few, many or no size at all.

NA	TRBV4-3	TRBJ1-1	NA	16	CASSQEGGIGRTEAFF	TGCGCCAGCAGCCAAGAAGGAGGGATTGGAAGGACTGAAGCTTTCTTT
NA	TRBV5-6	TRBJ2-3	NA	13	CASSLGGPDTQYF	TGTGCCAGCAGCTTGGGGGGTCCAGATACGCAGTATTTT
NA	TRBV4-3	TRBJ1-1	NA	13	CASSQEGVTEAFF	TGCGCCAGCAGCCAAGAGGGGGTTACTGAAGCTTTCTTT
NA	TRBV19	TRBJ1-2	NA	13	CASTRTAMEGYTF	TGTGCCAGTACTAGGACGGCGATGGAGGGCTACACCTTC
TRBD1	TRBV6-1	TRBJ1-2	NA	16	CASSNIPGGVNYGYTF	TGTGCCAGCAGTAATATCCCAGGGGGGGTAAACTATGGCTACACCTTC
NA	TRBV4-3	TRBJ2-1	NA	14	CASSSHAGGLPLSF	TGCGCCAGCAGCTCCCACGCAGGGGGACTACCACTAAGCTTC
TRBD1	TRBV3-1	TRBJ2-1	NA	16	CASSHPRDRGDNEQFF	TGTGCCAGCAGCCATCCCCGGGACAGAGGGGACAATGAGCAGTTCTTC
NA	TRBV19	TRBJ2-7	NA	13	CASSIGTAYEQYF	TGTGCCAGTAGTATAGGGACAGCCTACGAGCAGTACTTC
TRBD2	TRBV20-1	TRBJ2-1	NA	14	CSALSGASYNEQFF	TGCAGTGCTCTTAGCGGGGCGTCCTACAATGAGCAGTTCTTC
NA	TRBV9	TRBJ2-7	NA	15	CASSVNRVGSDEQYF	TGTGCCAGCAGCGTTAACAGGGTAGGGTCGGACGAGCAGTACTTC
NA	TRBV7-9	TRBJ2-7	NA	15	CASSSPRGSTYEQYF	TGTGCCAGCAGCTCCCCGAGGGGCAGCACCTACGAGCAGTACTTC
TRBD1	TRBV7-9	TRBJ1-4	once	15	CASRAGQDTNEKLFF	TGTGCCAGCAGAGCTGGACAGGATACTAATGAAAAACTGTTTTTT
NA	TRBV3-1	TRBJ1-5	once	19	CASSQDSGGGRRSNQPQHF	TGTGCCAGCAGCCAAGATTCGGGGGGAGGGAGGCGAAGCAATCAGCCCCAGCATTTT
TRBD1	TRBV23-1	TRBJ1-5	NA	22	CAGNVKTQGLGTGHFSNQPQHF	TGCGCCGGCAACGTCAAAACCCAGGGGTTAGGGACAGGGCACTTTAGCAATCAGCCCCAGCATTTT
NA	TRBV20-1	TRBJ2-7	NA	15	CSVRDRVALRNEQYF	TGCAGTGTTAGAGATAGAGTAGCACTCCGAAACGAGCAGTACTTC
NA	TRBV2	TRBJ1-1	NA	15	CASSGGTAVGTEAFF	TGTGCCAGCAGTGGGGGGACGGCAGTAGGGACTGAAGCTTTCTTT
NA	TRBV20-1	TRBJ1-1	NA	12	CSASDRNTEAFF	TGCAGTGCTAGCGACAGGAACACTGAAGCTTTCTTT
TRBD2	TRBV7-6	TRBJ2-5	NA	16	CASSSGGGGQGETQYF	TGTGCCAGCAGCTCTGGCGGGGGGGGCCAAGGGGAGACCCAGTACTTC
NA	TRBV19	TRBJ1-1	NA	15	CASSISGTPGAEAFF	TGTGCCAGTAGTATTTCCGGGACACCGGGCGCTGAAGCTTTCTTT
NA	TRBV29-1	TRBJ1-3	NA	14	CSALGFTSGNTIYF	TGCAGCGCCCTGGGGTTTACCTCTGGAAACACCATATATTTT
TRBD1	TRBV7-9	TRBJ2-1	NA	15	CASSFRDRGYNEQFF	TGTGCCAGCAGCTTTAGGGACAGGGGGTACAATGAGCAGTTCTTC
NA	TRBV29-1	TRBJ1-1	few	11	CSVGRRTEAFF	TGCAGCGTTGGTCGCCGCACTGAAGCTTTCTTT
NA	TRBV4-3	TRBJ2-2	NA	15	CASSQGTVNAGELFF	TGCGCCAGCAGCCAAGGGACAGTGAACGCCGGGGAGCTGTTTTTT
TRBD1	TRBV9	TRBJ2-1	NA	16	CASSVFGQVSYNEQFF	TGTGCCAGCAGCGTCTTCGGACAGGTATCCTACAATGAGCAGTTCTTC
NA	TRBV13	TRBJ1-1	NA	18	CASSLGLGGEDSNTEAFF	TGTGCCAGCAGCTTAGGCCTCGGCGGCGAGGACAGCAACACTGAAGCTTTCTTT
NA	TRBV9	TRBJ1-4	NA	13	CASSSGVNEKLFF	TGTGCCAGCAGTTCGGGCGTTAATGAAAAACTGTTTTTT
TRBD1	TRBV7-9	TRBJ2-5	NA	16	CASSASTIGGRETQYF	TGTGCCAGCAGCGCCTCCACAATAGGGGGCAGGGAGACCCAGTACTTC
NA	TRBV5-5	TRBJ1-5	few	14	CASSLDSLNQPQHF	TGTGCCAGCAGCCTGGACAGCCTTAATCAGCCCCAGCATTTT
TRBD2	TRBV6-1	TRBJ2-3	NA	15	CASSGSGAHTDTQYF	TGTGCCAGCAGTGGGAGCGGGGCCCACACAGATACGCAGTATTTT
NA	TRBV4-2	TRBJ2-2	NA	17	CASSQGRQGSVTGELFF	TGTGCCAGCAGCCAAGGGCGGCAGGGTTCGGTCACCGGGGAGCTGTTTTTT
NA	TRBV25-1	TRBJ2-1	NA	15	CASSSAGHTYNEQFF	TGTGCCAGCTCTTCAGCGGGCCATACCTACAATGAGCAGTTCTTC
NA	TRBV27	TRBJ1-1	NA	13	CASSSPVGTEAFF	TGTGCCAGCAGTTCCCCCGTTGGGACTGAAGCTTTCTTT
TRBD1	TRBV6-2/TRBV6-3	TRBJ2-1	NA	15	CASSYAGTGGNEQFF	TGTGCCAGCAGTTACGCCGGGACAGGGGGCAATGAGCAGTTCTTC
NA	TRBV5-1	TRBJ1-1	once	15	CASSLNDPGYTEAFF	TGCGCCAGCAGCCTCAACGACCCGGGCTACACTGAAGCTTTCTTT
NA	TRBV6-1	TRBJ1-5	NA	15	CASRKVRGSNQPQHF	TGTGCCAGCAGGAAGGTACGGGGGAGCAATCAGCCCCAGCATTTT